Each of the 2 T cell receptor beta chains below was sequenced from the same sample in a study of human T cells and chemical hapten exposure. This sample's time point: healthy volunteer bleed at 2 weeks. It was unfractionated whole blood from which total RNA was extracted. One entry per CDR3 protein, called by TCRdb with MiXCR from the RACE reads. The sample has 75,000 to 100,000 distinct CDR3 sequences, just under 9% seen once. The specimen sequenced was whole blood. The source is a female donor in good health. Some clones in this sample may be carry-over from other donors' samples.

This clonotype showed up just a few times. The rearrangement links TRBV5-4 to TRBJ2-7, with D perhaps TRBD2 (7 bases). The V end was cut by 4 bases, the J end by 3 bases, with 23 bases between. Germline V gene sequence: CDR1 SGHNT, CDR2 YYREEE (reference sequence). This CDR3 is 17 amino acids long. In nucleotides, the CDR3 is TGTGCCAGCAGCCAAGGGGGTAGCGGGTCCTCCCACTACGAGCAGTACTTC. This sequence encodes CASSQGGSGSSHYEQYF.

This clonotype was counted many times. This sequence joins TRBV6-2 or TRBV6-3 and TRBJ2-1; 11 bases match TRBD2. With 7 bases clipped from V and 6 bases from J, the junction kept 5 bases outside the gene matches. The CDR3 is made up of 14 amino acids. Germline lookup yields CDR1 MNHEY and CDR2 SVGEGT. This chain's CDR3 is CASKTGLAVNEQFF. The CDR3 bases are TGTGCCAGCAAGACGGGACTAGCGGTCAATGAGCAGTTCTTC.